These 21 T cell receptor beta chains were all obtained from the same sample, sequenced in a study of blood T cell repertoires in COVID-19. Data came from immunoSEQ multiplex PCR; TCRdb stores just in-frame clones and leaves some out. The table has around 500,000 clones, roughly 90% seen once. The sample consisted of PBMCs or T cells enriched from blood (not recorded which). The receptors derive from a woman in her 40s who had recovered from COVID-19.

A few counts support this clone. V is TRBV7-9 and J is TRBJ1-2, with a weak D call TRBD1 (5 bases). The CDR3 is 14 residues long. Per the germline V gene, CDR1 is SEHNR and CDR2 is FQNEAQ (reference sequence). Deletions cut 2 bases from V and 3 bases from J, with 10 bases between. CDR3 sequence reads: CASSLRGEYYGYTF. The CDR3 DNA reads TGTGCCAGCAGCTTACGGGGGGAGTACTATGGCTACACCTTC.

The CDR3, as DNA: TGTGCCAGCAGTCCCCAGAGGCAGTCGGGGGCCAAAAACATTCAGTACTTC. Protein: CASSPQRQSGAKNIQYF. The chain has TRBV27 and TRBJ2-4; D is possibly TRBD2 (5 bases). The V gene lost 5 bases and the J gene lost 1 base, with 18 bases spanning the gap. The CDR3 has 17 residues. Looked up from germline, CDR1 is MNHEY and CDR2 is SMNVEV (reference sequence).

V and J are TRBV11-2 and TRBJ2-7; 8 bases agree with TRBD2. The germline CDR1 and CDR2 sequences are SGHAT and FQNNGV. The CDR3 totals 13 residues. Trimming cost V 5 bases and J 4 bases; bases outside gene matches: 4. The CDR3 sequence: CASSTSGSYEQYF. In DNA form, the CDR3 reads TGTGCCAGCAGCACAAGCGGGAGTTACGAGCAGTACTTC.

The genes are TRBV10-3 and TRBJ2-1; TRBD2 agrees at 7 bases. Trimming cost V 10 bases and J 6 bases; bases outside gene matches: 15. The CDR3 extends over 15 amino acids. Germline CDR1 reads ENHRY; CDR2 reads SYGVKD. This CDR3 is CATTATGLSANEQFF. The CDR3 DNA reads as TGTGCCACCACGGCCACGGGACTAAGCGCCAATGAGCAGTTCTTC.

The chain employs TRBV5-4 and TRBJ1-2; D not certain. The CDR3 loop spans 16 amino acids. Trimming stripped 3 bases from V and 8 bases from J, with 23 bases between. Germline V gene lookup returns CDR1 SGHNT and CDR2 YYREEE (reference sequence). The CDR3 is CASSSPEGALVRGYTF. The CDR3 bases are TGTGCCAGCAGCTCCCCAGAGGGCGCTTTGGTACGGGGCTACACCTTC.

J is TRBJ2-1 and V is TRBV7-9, with D hard to call. V was trimmed by 1 base and J by 2 bases, leaving 9 bases between them. The V gene's germline CDR1 is SEHNR and CDR2 FQNEAQ (reference sequence). This CDR3 region has 15 residues. CDR3 coding DNA: TGTGCCAGCAGCTTAGACGGAGCAACCTACAATGAGCAGTTCTTC. This encodes CASSLDGATYNEQFF.

The gene calls are TRBV11-2 and TRBJ2-3, with 12 bases aligning to TRBD2. Looked up from germline, CDR1 is SGHAT and CDR2 is FQNNGV. The length of the CDR3 is 19 residues. The J segment lost 0 bases and the V segment lost 1 base, leaving 8 bases of the junction unmatched. The CDR3 sequence: CASSLASASGRDSTDTQYF. CDR3 in DNA: TGTGCCAGCAGCTTAGCGTCGGCTAGCGGGAGGGATAGCACAGATACGCAGTATTTT.

The chain uses TRBV25-1 and TRBJ2-7; 8 bases agree with TRBD1. The CDR3 contains 17 residues. The J segment lost 2 bases and the V segment lost 3 bases, leaving 12 bases of the junction unmatched. Germline V gives CDR1 MGHDK, CDR2 SYGVNS. For the CDR3, the DNA is TGTGCCAGCAGTGACATGGCTGACAGGGGAAGGGCCTACGAGCAGTACTTC. Translation gives CASSDMADRGRAYEQYF.

The chain is built from TRBV5-1 and TRBJ2-2, with 10 bases aligning to TRBD2. The ends lost 0 bases at V and 3 bases at J; junction bases unmatched: 5. The germline gives CDR1 SGHRS, CDR2 YFSETQ. The CDR3 covers 17 residues. CDR3 nucleotides: TGCGCCAGCAGCTTGGTAGTAGCGGGAGGTTACACCGGGGAGCTGTTTTTT. This codes for CASSLVVAGGYTGELFF.

V gene TRBV7-2 combines with J gene TRBJ2-5, with 7 positions matching TRBD2. CDR3 length: 15 amino acids. V was pared by 1 base and J by 9 bases, with 11 bases of the junction left unmatched. In germline, CDR1 is SGHTA, CDR2 FQGNSA. This CDR3 is CASSLVAGEERPQYF. CDR3 nucleotide sequence: TGTGCCAGCAGCTTAGTTGCGGGAGAGGAGAGACCCCAGTACTTC.

The V and J genes are TRBV4-1 and TRBJ1-1; 9 nucleotides agree with TRBD1. With V trimmed by 4 bases and J by 3 bases, 9 bases remained unmatched. Germline V gene data show CDR1 as MGHRA and CDR2 as YSYEKL. The CDR3 extends over 16 amino acids. The CDR3 region is CASSRTPGQGDTEAFF. DNA for the CDR3: TGCGCCAGCAGCCGCACCCCGGGACAGGGTGACACTGAAGCTTTCTTT.

J is TRBJ2-5 and V is TRBV7-9, with TRBD2 matching over 9 bases. Looked up from germline, CDR1 is SEHNR and CDR2 is FQNEAQ (reference sequence). V dropped 3 bases and J dropped 2; count of bases not matched to a gene: 13. CDR3 size: 18 residues. CDR3 sequence (DNA): TGTGCCAGCAGCTTGCCAATGTGGGCTAGCGGGGTACAAGAGACCCAGTACTTC. Translated: CASSLPMWASGVQETQYF.

The CDR3 DNA reads TGTGCCACCAGTGACCGTGCCCCGCGGACTAGCCGTCTCCTCAATGAGCAGTTCTTC. Translating it yields CATSDRAPRTSRLLNEQFF. This chain connects TRBV24-1 to TRBJ2-1; 8 nucleotides agree with TRBD2. This CDR3 has 19 amino acids. Trimming cost V 4 bases and J 6 bases; bases outside gene matches: 19. Germline V CDR1 and CDR2: KGHDR, SFDVKD.

The V and J genes are TRBV24-1 and TRBJ2-1; D is unresolved. The CDR3 length is 16 residues. Germline V CDR1 and CDR2: KGHDR, SFDVKD. Between the trimmed V and J ends, which lost 4 bases and 0 bases, there was a span of 12 bases. The CDR3 bases are TGTGCCACCAGTGACTCTTTGGAGAGCTCCTACAATGAGCAGTTCTTC. Protein sequence: CATSDSLESSYNEQFF.

This clone has only one observation. The V call is TRBV9, the J call TRBJ2-6; no clear D gene. The V end lost 3 bases, the J end lost 0 bases, and 10 bases lay between the germline ends. The length of the CDR3 is 16 residues. Germline CDR1 SGDLS, CDR2 YYNGEE. CDR3 DNA: TGTGCCAGCAGCGCCTCCTTACTCTCTGGGGCCAACGTCCTGACTTTC. Translating gives CASSASLLSGANVLTF.

The chain links TRBV6-5 to TRBJ1-4; 8 bases fit TRBD1. The junction had 9 bases not matched to a gene; V was cut back by 5 bases and J by 7 bases. The CDR3 is made up of 15 amino acids. The germline CDR1 and CDR2 sequences are MNHEY and SVGAGI. The CDR3 spells CASSQIQGAFEKLFF. DNA of the CDR3: TGTGCCAGCAGTCAGATCCAGGGGGCTTTTGAAAAACTGTTTTTT.

V usage is TRBV6-5 and J usage is TRBJ1-3; D remains unclear. The length of the CDR3 is 14 residues. Trimming removed 0 bases at V and 3 bases at J, with 6 bases between. The V gene's germline CDR1 is MNHEY and CDR2 SVGAGI. The CDR3 coding sequence is TGTGCCAGCAGTTACTCAAGCTATGGAAACACCATATATTTT. Protein sequence: CASSYSSYGNTIYF.

The chain carries TRBV19 and TRBJ1-1, with D uncertain. The CDR3 runs to 13 residues. Trimming shortened V by 5 bases and J by 1 base, and 8 bases separated the two germline ends. Germline V gene sequence: CDR1 LNHDA, CDR2 SQIVND (reference sequence). The DNA of the CDR3 is TGTGCCAGTAGTTTACAGAGGAACACTGAAGCTTTCTTT. It translates to CASSLQRNTEAFF.

The chain recombines TRBV4-1 with TRBJ2-7; TRBD2 matches at 14 bases. The V gene's germline CDR1 is MGHRA and CDR2 YSYEKL. The V gene end was trimmed by 1 base and the J gene end by 2 bases; junction bases not matched to a gene: 4. The CDR3 runs 17 residues. The CDR3 DNA follows: TGCGCCAGCAGCCAAGGAGGACTAGCGGGAGGCCCCTACGAGCAGTACTTC. Encoded protein: CASSQGGLAGGPYEQYF.

The chain has TRBV6-5 and TRBJ1-2, with D unresolved. Germline-derived CDR1 and CDR2 are MNHEY and SVGAGI. Trimming removed 2 bases at V and 7 bases at J, with 14 bases between. The CDR3 consists of 14 residues. CDR3 sequence (DNA): TGTGCCAGCAGTTACGTGCCGTCTAGCAGTGGCTACACCTTC. It specifies CASSYVPSSSGYTF.

This clone was seen just once. V and J are TRBV4-3 and TRBJ1-1; 9 bases map to TRBD1. This CDR3 contains 16 residues. V lost 4 bases and J lost 5; bases outside the gene matches: 11. Germline loops: CDR1 LGHNA, CDR2 YSLEER. The CDR3 coding sequence is TGCGCCAGCAGCCGTAGCGCCGACAGGGGGAGGACTGAAGCTTTCTTT. Encoded protein: CASSRSADRGRTEAFF.